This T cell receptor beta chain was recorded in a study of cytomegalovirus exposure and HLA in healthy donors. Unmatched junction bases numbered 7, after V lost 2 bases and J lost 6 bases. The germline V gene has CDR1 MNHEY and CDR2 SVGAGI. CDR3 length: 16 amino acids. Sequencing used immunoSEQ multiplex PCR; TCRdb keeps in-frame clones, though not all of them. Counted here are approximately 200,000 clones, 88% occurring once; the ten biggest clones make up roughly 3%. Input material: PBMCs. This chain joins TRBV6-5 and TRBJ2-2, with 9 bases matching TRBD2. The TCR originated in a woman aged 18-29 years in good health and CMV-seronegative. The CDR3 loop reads CASSYLAGKSPGELFF. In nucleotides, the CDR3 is TGTGCCAGCAGTTACCTAGCGGGAAAGTCCCCCGGGGAGCTGTTTTTT.